These 24 T cell receptor beta chains originate from one sample sequenced in a study of T cell changes during pregnancy in multiple sclerosis. The table came from immunoSEQ multiplex PCR; TCRdb's copy has only in-frame clones and leaves some out. Of more than 50,000 clones in the sample, about 88% were seen once. The specimen comprised peripheral blood, sampled in the first trimester of pregnancy. These TCRs come from a female donor with multiple sclerosis, enrolled in a pregnancy study.

The chain has TRBV7-2 and TRBJ2-5, with TRBD1 as a possible D gene (5 bases). Germline CDR1 reads SGHTA; CDR2 reads FQGNSA. Trimming took off 7 bases at V and 5 bases at J, with 17 bases between the two ends. The CDR3 runs to 14 residues. The CDR3 DNA sequence: TGTGCCAGCACCCTGCCGCAGGGTTCCGAGACCCAGTACTTC. Protein sequence: CASTLPQGSETQYF.

This clone was observed a few times. This sequence joins TRBV4-2 and TRBJ1-1; D not certain. Trimming pared 0 bases from V and 8 bases from J, leaving 7 bases between. Germline-derived CDR1 and CDR2 are LGHNA and YNFKEQ. The CDR3 extends over 12 amino acids. In nucleotides, the CDR3 is TGTGCCAGCAGCCAAGAACGACTAGAAGCTTTCTTT. As protein: CASSQERLEAFF.

The genes are TRBV19 and TRBJ1-2, with D maybe TRBD1 (5 bases). V was shortened by 6 bases and J by 3 bases, with 11 bases between the two germline ends. This CDR3 comprises 13 residues. Looked up from germline, CDR1 is LNHDA and CDR2 is SQIVND (reference sequence). The CDR3 is CASSLGLDYGYTF. CDR3 nucleotide sequence: TGTGCCAGTAGCCTGGGACTAGACTATGGCTACACCTTC.

J is TRBJ2-7 and V is TRBV11-2; D gene ambiguous. Deletions cut 3 bases from V and 0 bases from J, with 15 bases between. The CDR3 totals 16 residues. Per germline, CDR1 SGHAT and CDR2 FQNNGV. The CDR3 region is CASSFAPPALSYEQYF. The CDR3 DNA reads as TGTGCCAGCAGCTTTGCCCCCCCAGCGCTCTCCTACGAGCAGTACTTC.

V is TRBV6-1 and J is TRBJ1-2; 8 nucleotides line up with TRBD1. CDR1 is MNHNS and CDR2 is SASEGT in the germline V gene. This CDR3 comprises 16 residues. V shed 3 bases, J shed 4 bases, and the junction held 10 bases outside the gene matches. CDR3 residues: CASSEKSTGVGYGYTF. The CDR3 nucleotides read TGTGCCAGCAGTGAGAAATCGACAGGGGTCGGCTATGGCTACACCTTC.

The V and J genes are TRBV5-4 and TRBJ1-5; no reliable D call. The CDR3 consists of 16 residues. Germline CDR1 reads SGHNT; CDR2 reads YYREEE (reference sequence). With 0 bases removed from V and 3 bases from J, the gap between germline ends came to 13 bases. This CDR3 reads CASSLGGGENNQPQHF. The CDR3 DNA sequence: TGTGCCAGCAGCTTGGGGGGAGGCGAGAACAATCAGCCCCAGCATTTT.

The chain has TRBV10-1 and TRBJ1-5; perhaps TRBD1 as D (5 bases). The CDR3 is 15 amino acids. V was cut by 2 bases and J by 4 bases, with 12 bases left in between. Germline loops: CDR1 WNHNN, CDR2 SYGVQD (reference sequence). The chain's CDR3 is CASSEGTGKNQPQHF. CDR3 DNA sequence: TGCGCCAGCAGTGAGGGGACTGGTAAAAATCAGCCCCAGCATTTT.

This rearrangement joins TRBV19 to TRBJ1-2, with TRBD1 identical over 8 bases. This CDR3 has 16 amino acids. V lost 1 base, J lost 5 bases, and 9 bases stayed unmatched. From germline, CDR1 is LNHDA and CDR2 SQIVND (reference sequence). For the CDR3, the DNA is TGTGCCAGTAGTATAGTTGGGTCGGGACAGGAGTATGGCTACACCTTC. Protein sequence: CASSIVGSGQEYGYTF.

J is TRBJ2-5 and V is TRBV7-9; TRBD1 might be the D (5 bases). Germline loops: CDR1 SEHNR, CDR2 FQNEAQ (reference sequence). V lost 1 base, J lost 4 bases, and 10 bases lay in between. The CDR3 is made up of 14 amino acids. The CDR3 sequence: CASSLVTGVETQYF. CDR3 bases: TGTGCCAGCAGCTTAGTAACAGGTGTAGAGACCCAGTACTTC.

The V and J genes are TRBV19 and TRBJ1-2; D is ambiguous. Germline V gene sequence: CDR1 LNHDA, CDR2 SQIVND (reference sequence). Trimming shortened V by 7 bases and J by 6 bases, and 18 bases separated the two germline ends. This CDR3 comprises 14 residues. The CDR3 sequence: CASTTLEGGHGYTF. The CDR3 DNA reads TGTGCCAGTACGACTTTGGAGGGTGGACATGGCTACACCTTC.

The chain is built from TRBV5-4 and TRBJ2-7; perhaps TRBD1 as D (6 bases). CDR3 length: 16 amino acids. V was clipped by 2 bases and J by 1 base, with 16 bases between them. CDR1 and CDR2 (germline): SGHNT, YYREEE (reference sequence). The DNA of the CDR3 is TGTGCCAGCAGCTTCGCCCAGGGGCTTTCTTCCTACGAGCAGTACTTC. This encodes CASSFAQGLSSYEQYF.

The chain couples TRBV4-3 to TRBJ2-7; possibly TRBD1 for D (6 bases). Trimming stripped 1 base from V and 3 bases from J, with 10 bases between. This CDR3 is built from 14 residues. Germline CDR1 and CDR2: LGHNA and YSLEER. CDR3 protein: CASSQAQGFYEQYF. Here the CDR3 DNA reads TGCGCCAGCAGCCAAGCGCAGGGGTTCTACGAGCAGTACTTC.

The V call is TRBV18, the J call TRBJ1-5; the D gene is possibly TRBD1 (5 bases). The germline CDR1 and CDR2 sequences are KGHSH and LQKENI. V was clipped by 2 bases and J by 2 bases, with 13 bases between them. The length of the CDR3 is 16 residues. The chain's CDR3 is CASSPGGAVGNQPQHF. The DNA of the CDR3 is TGTGCCAGCTCACCAGGCGGGGCTGTGGGCAATCAGCCCCAGCATTTT.

The CDR3 sequence is CASSRSDWAGGEAFF. The CDR3 DNA reads TGTGCCAGCAGTCGGTCCGATTGGGCGGGTGGTGAAGCTTTCTTT. V gene TRBV9 combines with J gene TRBJ1-1; D not resolved. V gave up 5 bases and J gave up 7 bases, with 21 bases separating them. The germline V gene has CDR1 SGDLS and CDR2 YYNGEE. The CDR3 totals 15 residues.

The J gene is TRBJ1-3, the V gene TRBV10-3; weak D call: TRBD1 (5 bases). CDR1 is ENHRY and CDR2 is SYGVKD in the germline V gene. The V gene lost 5 bases and the J gene lost 0 bases, with 14 bases spanning the gap. The CDR3 covers 16 residues. The CDR3 sequence: CAISREGPHSGNTIYF. The CDR3 DNA reads as TGTGCCATCAGTCGGGAGGGACCGCACTCTGGAAACACCATATATTTT.

This chain links TRBV7-6 with TRBJ1-1, with 9 bases lining up with TRBD1. Germline CDR1 is SGHVS and CDR2 is FNYEAQ. Trimming removed 6 bases from V and 4 bases from J; junction bases left unmatched: 6. The CDR3 is 14 residues long. CDR3 in DNA: TGTGCCAGCAGACAGGACAGGGGCGGCACTGAAGCTTTCTTT. This gives the protein CASRQDRGGTEAFF.

The chain carries TRBV2 and TRBJ2-7, with D possibly matching TRBD2 (5 bases). Germline CDR1 reads SNHLY; CDR2 reads FYNNEI. This CDR3 comprises 12 residues. V was shortened by 5 bases and J by 5 bases, with 10 bases between the two germline ends. CDR3 residues: CASSTSGNEQYF. As DNA, the CDR3 is TGTGCCAGCAGTACCTCGGGGAACGAGCAGTACTTC.

The chain's CDR3 is CASMLDRNTEAFF. In DNA form, the CDR3 reads TGCGCCAGCATGCTAGACAGGAACACTGAAGCTTTCTTT. This chain uses TRBV10-1 with TRBJ1-1, with D perhaps matching TRBD1 (5 bases). The V end was cut by 7 bases, the J end by 1 base, with 10 bases between. CDR3 length: 13 amino acids. CDR1 is WNHNN, CDR2 SYGVQD, per germline (reference sequence).

The gene calls are TRBV30 and TRBJ2-1; TRBD1 is a possible D gene (5 bases). Looked up from germline, CDR1 is GTSNPN and CDR2 is SVGIG (reference sequence). The CDR3 consists of 12 residues. V was trimmed by 3 bases and J by 9 bases, leaving 12 bases between them. CDR3 in amino acids: CAWRLIGVEQFF. The CDR3 nucleotides read TGTGCCTGGAGGTTAATAGGGGTTGAGCAGTTCTTC.

This clone was observed a single time. The V and J genes are TRBV27 and TRBJ2-7, with TRBD1 matching over 10 bases. Germline CDR1 is MNHEY and CDR2 is SMNVEV (reference sequence). The CDR3 has 15 residues. V shed 4 bases and J 6 bases; nucleotides not matched to a gene: 9. In DNA form, the CDR3 reads TGTGCCAGCAGTTGGGCCGGGACAGGGGCCACCGAGCAGTACTTC. Translating gives CASSWAGTGATEQYF.

The genes are TRBV30 and TRBJ2-3; 13 bases are shared with TRBD2. This CDR3 has 14 residues. The trim removed 5 bases at V and 1 base at J, leaving 0 bases unmatched. From germline, CDR1 is GTSNPN and CDR2 SVGIG (reference sequence). The CDR3 reads CAWGLAGGTDTQYF. In DNA form, the CDR3 reads TGTGCCTGGGGACTAGCGGGGGGCACAGATACGCAGTATTTT. Looking up the rest from reference TRBV30 and TRBJ2-3 gives the full variable domain: SQTIHQWPATLVQPVGSPLSLECTVEGTSNPNLYWYRQAAGRGLQLLFYSVGIGQISSEVPQNLSASRPQDRQFILSSKKLLLSDSGFYLCAWGLAGGTDTQYFGPGTRLTVL.

The V call is TRBV6-4, the J call TRBJ1-2; possible D gene TRBD1, 6 bases. The CDR3 has 14 residues. Trimming stripped 5 bases from V and 4 bases from J, with 14 bases between. CDR1 and CDR2 from the germline V gene are MRHNA and SNTAGT. The CDR3 DNA is TGTGCCAGCAGTCCAACGGGACAAATCTATGGCTACACCTTC. Protein product: CASSPTGQIYGYTF.

The rearrangement joins TRBV27 to TRBJ1-6; no reliable D call. CDR3 length: 16 residues. Germline V gives CDR1 MNHEY, CDR2 SMNVEV (reference sequence). Trimming cost V 2 bases and J 2 bases, with 10 bases left between them. CDR3 region: CASSLEGIPYNSPLHF. CDR3 nucleotides: TGTGCCAGCAGTTTAGAGGGTATCCCCTATAATTCACCCCTCCACTTT.

CDR3: CASSYLAGRVGYEQYF. The CDR3 coding sequence is TGTGCCAGCAGTTACCTAGCGGGACGGGTGGGTTACGAGCAGTACTTC. This chain links TRBV6-6 with TRBJ2-7; 9 nucleotides align to TRBD2. The trim removed 2 bases at V and 4 bases at J, leaving 9 bases unmatched. Germline lookup yields CDR1 MNHNY and CDR2 SVGAGI (reference sequence). CDR3 length: 16 amino acids.